This T cell receptor (beta chain) was captured by sequencing in a study of CD8+CD57+ T cells in acquired aplastic anemia. This clonotype appeared a single time. Germline and junction disagree at one end, which may indicate a read error. CDR1 and CDR2 (germline): SGHNT, YENEEA. The CDR3 runs to 14 residues. Profiling of TCR beta VDJ combinations and CDR3 sequences used genomic DNA as template. One entry per CDR3 protein, called by TCRdb with MiXCR from the reads. This table has hundreds of thousands of distinct CDR3 sequences, roughly 82% appearing once. In patients chosen for sequencing, flow cytometry had shown CD8+CD57+ cell expansion.

The chain is built from TRBV11-3 and TRBJ2-3; D might be TRBD1 (5 bases). Sequencing was carried out using sorted CD4+, CD8+, or CD8+CD57+ T cells (not recorded which) from PBMCs. The sequence was obtained from a human donor with aplastic anemia. The CDR3 is CASSLDLTVDTRYF. CDR3 nucleotide sequence: TGTGCCAGCAGCTTAGATCTGACAGTGGATACGCGGTATTTT.